This TCR beta chain is drawn from a study of T cell responses to AZD1222 COVID-19 vaccine. Study-level findings and limits: No day 14 peak samples; only post-peak repertoires were characterized. Possibly, clonal diversity was underestimated; donors were largely white British and included more females. Seropositive status at baseline applied to only five to seven AZD1222 recipients. Elevations in Spike-specific TCR breadth and depth followed administration of two AZD1222 doses.

In the case of this clone: What it recognizes is unknown.

V lost 2 bases and J 7 bases, leaving 13 bases between the germline ends. Germline-derived CDR1 and CDR2 are SGHRS and YFSETQ. The CDR3 totals 14 residues. Only in-frame clones appear in the TCRdb table, and some are missing; sequencing was by immunoSEQ multiplex PCR. The sample includes roughly 180,000 clones, roughly 91% of them seen just once. The rearrangement uses TRBV5-1 and TRBJ1-5; TRBD1 is a possible D gene (6 bases). Material: peripheral blood, obtained 28 days after the second dose of the MenACWY control vaccine. This sequence originates from an adult who received the MenACWY meningococcal vaccine as a control. The DNA of the CDR3 is TGCGCCAGCAGCTTCGGCCAGGGGCAACAGCCCCAGCATTTT. As protein: CASSFGQGQQPQHF.